Following are 4 T cell receptor beta chains from one sample sequenced in a study of beta chain features in type 1 diabetes. Regarding the study as a whole: Shorter TCRB CDR3s, moderately but significantly so, marked every one of the four CD4+ subsets in Type 1 diabetes patients.

Expressed TCRB transcripts were sequenced after all isolated RNA was converted to cDNA. Sequencing used immunoSEQ multiplex PCR; TCRdb keeps in-frame clones, though not all of them. The repertoire holds roughly 300,000 clones, with around an eighth as singletons. Antigen specificity for these receptors is unknown. What was sequenced was naive CD4+ T cells from blood. The receptors derive from a young man with type 1 diabetes.

The chain links TRBV5-1 to TRBJ2-6, with 8 bases matching TRBD1. After removal of 0 bases from V and 9 bases from J, the junction contained 8 bases not matched to a gene. Germline CDR1 reads SGHRS; CDR2 reads YFSETQ. The CDR3 runs to 16 residues. CDR3 amino acids: CASSLAETGVLNVLTF. CDR3 DNA: TGCGCCAGCAGCTTGGCTGAGACAGGGGTCCTCAACGTCCTGACTTTC.

The chain joins TRBV28 to TRBJ1-2; 9 bases are a match to TRBD1. The CDR3 is 14 amino acids. Germline V gene data show CDR1 as MDHEN and CDR2 as SYDVKM. Trimming cost V 6 bases and J 4 bases; bases outside gene matches: 6. The CDR3 sequence is CASRPRDRAYGYTF. The CDR3 coding sequence is TGTGCCAGCAGACCCAGGGACAGGGCCTATGGCTACACCTTC.

The rearrangement links TRBV7-9 to TRBJ2-4; 7 bases are shared with TRBD2. J lost 7 bases, V lost 1 base, and 7 bases had no gene match. The germline V gene has CDR1 SEHNR and CDR2 FQNEAQ (reference sequence). The CDR3 runs 15 residues. CDR3 nucleotide sequence: TGTGCCAGCAGCTTAGGTAACGGGAGGAGGAACATTCAGTACTTC. The encoded protein is CASSLGNGRRNIQYF.

This clone was detected a few times. The chain joins TRBV5-1 to TRBJ2-7; 9 nucleotides line up with TRBD1. This CDR3 is built from 14 residues. V shed 1 base, J shed 3 bases, and the junction held 2 bases outside the gene matches. Germline loops: CDR1 SGHRS, CDR2 YFSETQ. The CDR3 DNA reads TGCGCCAGCAGCTTGACAGGGGGCGGCTACGAGCAGTACTTC. Its translation: CASSLTGGGYEQYF.